This T cell receptor beta chain comes out of a study of human T cells and chemical hapten exposure. TCRdb passed the RACE reads through MiXCR, listing each CDR3 protein once. The sample holds over 100,000 distinct CDR3 sequences; about a tenth are singletons and the top ten take approximately 2.8%. This clonotype appeared a few times. The time point is: patch test 2, 6 weeks after DPC sensitization. Treatment described: therapeutic diphenylcyclopropenone sensitization with weekly scalp DPC. Germline lookup yields CDR1 DFQATT and CDR2 SNEGSKA (reference sequence). The CDR3 is 15 amino acids. V shed 1 base and J shed 0 bases, with 13 bases lying between them.

The rearrangement links TRBV20-1 to TRBJ2-7; possible D gene TRBD2, 6 bases. The TCR was taken from a woman aged 40 to 50 with alopecia areata. Some clones in this sample may be carry-over from other donors' samples. The specimen comprised whole blood, sampled in connection with sensitization to the hapten diphenylcyclopropenone (DPC). CDR3 nucleotide sequence: TGCAGTGCTAGAGCCCTAGGGACTTTCTCCTACGAGCAGTACTTC. Its protein product is CSARALGTFSYEQYF.